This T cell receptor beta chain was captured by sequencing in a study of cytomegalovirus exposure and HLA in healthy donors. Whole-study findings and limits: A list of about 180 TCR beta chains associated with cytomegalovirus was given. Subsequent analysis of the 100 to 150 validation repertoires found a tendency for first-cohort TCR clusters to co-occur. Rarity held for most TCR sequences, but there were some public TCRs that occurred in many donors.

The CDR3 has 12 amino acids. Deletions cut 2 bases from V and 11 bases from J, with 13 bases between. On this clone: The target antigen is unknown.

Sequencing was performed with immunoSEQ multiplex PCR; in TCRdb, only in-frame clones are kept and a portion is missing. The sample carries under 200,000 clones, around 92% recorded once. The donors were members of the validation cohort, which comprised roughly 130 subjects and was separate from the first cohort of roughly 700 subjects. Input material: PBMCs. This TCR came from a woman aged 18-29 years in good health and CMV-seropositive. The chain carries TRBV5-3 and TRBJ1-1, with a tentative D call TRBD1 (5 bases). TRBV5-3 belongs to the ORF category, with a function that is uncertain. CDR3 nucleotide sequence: TGTGCCAGAAGCTTAAAGGGGTTGGCGGCTTTCTTT. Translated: CARSLKGLAAFF.